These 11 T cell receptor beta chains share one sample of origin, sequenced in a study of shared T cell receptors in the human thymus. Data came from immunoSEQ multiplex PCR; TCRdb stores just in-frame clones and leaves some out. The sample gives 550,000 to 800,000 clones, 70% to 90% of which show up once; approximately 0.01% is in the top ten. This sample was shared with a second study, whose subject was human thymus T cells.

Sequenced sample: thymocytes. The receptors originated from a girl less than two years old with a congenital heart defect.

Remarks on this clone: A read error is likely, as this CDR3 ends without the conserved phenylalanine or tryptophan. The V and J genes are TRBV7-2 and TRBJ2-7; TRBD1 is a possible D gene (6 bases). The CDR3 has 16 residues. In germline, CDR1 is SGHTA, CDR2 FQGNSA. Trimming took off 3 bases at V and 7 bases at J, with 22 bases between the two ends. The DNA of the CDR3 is TGTGCCAGCAGCTTGGATTATCAGGGGATCGCTGGGGAGCAGTACCTC. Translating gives CASSLDYQGIAGEQYL.

This CDR3 is CASSALKDSRAYEQYF. CDR3 DNA: TGTGCCAGCAGTGCACTGAAGGACAGCCGCGCCTACGAGCAGTACTTC. The chain joins TRBV6-1 to TRBJ2-7; the D gene is possibly TRBD1 (6 bases). The V end was cut by 4 bases, the J end by 2 bases, with 18 bases between. Germline loops: CDR1 MNHNS, CDR2 SASEGT. The CDR3 loop spans 16 amino acids.

The CDR3: CSVSRATNYGYTF. In DNA, the CDR3 is TGCAGCGTCTCCAGGGCAACTAACTATGGCTACACCTTC. The chain employs TRBV29-1 and TRBJ1-2, with D tentatively TRBD1 (5 bases). Trimming removed 6 bases at V and 0 bases at J, with 11 bases between. This CDR3 region has 13 residues. CDR1 SQVTM and CDR2 ANQGSEA come from the germline V gene.

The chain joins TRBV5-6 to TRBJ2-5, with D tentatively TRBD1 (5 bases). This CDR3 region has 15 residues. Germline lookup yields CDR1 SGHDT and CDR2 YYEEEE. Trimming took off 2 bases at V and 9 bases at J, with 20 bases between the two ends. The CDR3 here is CASSFQINYVGAQYF. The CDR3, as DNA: TGTGCCAGCAGCTTCCAAATCAACTACGTAGGGGCCCAGTACTTC.

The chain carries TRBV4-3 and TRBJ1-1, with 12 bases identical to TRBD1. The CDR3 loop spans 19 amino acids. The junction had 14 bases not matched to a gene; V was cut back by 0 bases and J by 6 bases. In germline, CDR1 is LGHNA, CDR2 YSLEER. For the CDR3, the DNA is TGCGCCAGCAGCCAAGATTGTCGGGACAGGGGGCGAGGGAAGGCTGAAGCTTTCTTT. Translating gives CASSQDCRDRGRGKAEAFF.

The CDR3 coding sequence is TGCGCCAGCAGCCGAATCGACAGGGTGAGGAACGAGCAGTACTTC. The encoded protein is CASSRIDRVRNEQYF. The chain carries TRBV5-1 and TRBJ2-7, with 7 positions matching TRBD1. Germline trimming cut 4 bases from V and 5 bases from J; bases unmatched to any gene: 12. This CDR3 spans 15 amino acids. Germline V lookup: CDR1 SGHRS, CDR2 YFSETQ.

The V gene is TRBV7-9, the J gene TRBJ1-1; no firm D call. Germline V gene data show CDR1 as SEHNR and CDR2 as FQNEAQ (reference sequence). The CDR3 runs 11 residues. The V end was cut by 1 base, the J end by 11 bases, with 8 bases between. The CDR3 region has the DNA TGTGCCAGCAGCTTAGGCGTTTGGGCTTTCTTT. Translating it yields CASSLGVWAFF.

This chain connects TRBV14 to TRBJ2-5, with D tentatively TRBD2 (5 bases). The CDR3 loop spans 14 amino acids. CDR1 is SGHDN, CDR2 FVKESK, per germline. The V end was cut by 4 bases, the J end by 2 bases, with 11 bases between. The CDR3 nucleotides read TGTGCCAGCAGCCCTCTGACTATGCAAGAGACCCAGTACTTC. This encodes CASSPLTMQETQYF.

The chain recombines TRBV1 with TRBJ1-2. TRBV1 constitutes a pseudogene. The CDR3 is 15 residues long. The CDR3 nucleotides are TGCACCAGCAGCCAAGATCCGGGAATGAACTATGGCTACACCTTC. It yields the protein CTSSQDPGMNYGYTF.

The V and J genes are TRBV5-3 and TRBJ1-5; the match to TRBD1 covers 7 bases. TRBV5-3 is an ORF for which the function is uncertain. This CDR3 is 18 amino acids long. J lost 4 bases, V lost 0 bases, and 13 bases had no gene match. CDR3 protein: CARSLEPAATGKNQPQHF. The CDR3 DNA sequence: TGTGCCAGAAGCTTGGAGCCCGCTGCGACAGGGAAAAATCAGCCCCAGCATTTT.

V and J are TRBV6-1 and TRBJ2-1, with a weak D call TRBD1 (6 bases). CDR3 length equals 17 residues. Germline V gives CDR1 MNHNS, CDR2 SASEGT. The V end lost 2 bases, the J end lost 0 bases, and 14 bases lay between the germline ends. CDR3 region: CASSESRTASSYNEQFF. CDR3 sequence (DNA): TGTGCCAGCAGTGAAAGCAGGACAGCGAGCTCCTACAATGAGCAGTTCTTC.